This TCR beta chain was captured in a study of tumor-infiltrating lymphocytes in primary liver carcinoma. The length of the CDR3 is 14 residues. CDR1 is MDHEN and CDR2 is SYDVKM in the germline V gene. Starting material of 500 ng total RNA yielded TCR beta cDNA via a constant-region primer. Slightly modified ARM-PCR with three nested multiplex PCR rounds yielded TCR beta libraries. Researchers ran the first two PCR rounds for ten to eleven cycles each with TRBV1-TRBV30 forward primers and a C-beta reverse primer. TCRdb reprocessed the multiplex PCR reads with MiXCR, giving one entry per CDR3 protein. The sample includes roughly 330,000 distinct CDR3 sequences, about 61% of them seen just once. Concerning this clonotype itself: An end of the junction differs from the germline gene, which may be a read error.

RNA was extracted from whole blood without cell sorting, alongside germline DNA. This receptor was taken from a man between 40 and 49 years old with primary liver carcinoma and hepatitis B virus infection. J is TRBJ2-7 and V is TRBV28; no definite D call. Sample: peripheral blood. The CDR3 here is CASSQQPFSNEQYF. CDR3 bases: TGTGCCAGCAGCCAACAGCCCTTCTCCAACGAGCAGTACTTC.